Sequencing of this T cell receptor beta chain was carried out in a study of monozygotic twins with inflammatory bowel disease. Template switching incorporated UMIs with a 6-nucleotide sample barcode. TCRdb processed the 5' RACE reads again and assigns one entry to each CDR3 protein, with no DNA. The listing contains 150,000 to 200,000 distinct CDR3 sequences. As regards this clonotype: The antigen is not known.

General study points: In patient repertoires, differing immunosuppressive treatments may have added some variability.

After skipping T cell sorting, the authors isolated total RNA from whole blood. This receptor was taken from a human donor with ulcerative colitis or Crohn's disease, or a healthy co-twin of an affected twin (not recorded which). Input material: blood.

The chain's CDR3 is CASSLGQKNTEAFF. V usage is TRBV5-1 and J usage is TRBJ1-1; absent DNA, TCRdb's TRBD1 call cannot be checked. This CDR3 has 14 amino acids. Germline lookup yields CDR1 SGHRS and CDR2 YFSETQ.